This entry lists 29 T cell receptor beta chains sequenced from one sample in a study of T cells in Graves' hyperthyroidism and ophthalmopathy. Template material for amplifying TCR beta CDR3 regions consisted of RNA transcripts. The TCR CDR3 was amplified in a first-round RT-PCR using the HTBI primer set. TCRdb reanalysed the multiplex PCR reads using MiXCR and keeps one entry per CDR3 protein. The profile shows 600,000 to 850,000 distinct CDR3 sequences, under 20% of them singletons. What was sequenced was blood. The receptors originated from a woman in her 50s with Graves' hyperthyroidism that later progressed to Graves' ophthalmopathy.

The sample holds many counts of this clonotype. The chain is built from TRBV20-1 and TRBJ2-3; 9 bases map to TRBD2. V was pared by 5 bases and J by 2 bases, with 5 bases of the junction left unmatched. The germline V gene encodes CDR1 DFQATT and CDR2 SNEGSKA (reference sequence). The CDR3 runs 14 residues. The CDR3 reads CSAVSGGPTDTQYF. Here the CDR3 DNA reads TGCAGTGCTGTTAGCGGGGGACCCACAGATACGCAGTATTTT.

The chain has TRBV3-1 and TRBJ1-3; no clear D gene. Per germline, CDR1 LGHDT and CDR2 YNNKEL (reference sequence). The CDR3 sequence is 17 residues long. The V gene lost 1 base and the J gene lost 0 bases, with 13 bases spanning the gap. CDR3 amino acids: CASSQAVATLSGNTIYF. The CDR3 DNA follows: TGTGCCAGCAGCCAAGCGGTGGCCACACTCTCTGGAAACACCATATATTTT.

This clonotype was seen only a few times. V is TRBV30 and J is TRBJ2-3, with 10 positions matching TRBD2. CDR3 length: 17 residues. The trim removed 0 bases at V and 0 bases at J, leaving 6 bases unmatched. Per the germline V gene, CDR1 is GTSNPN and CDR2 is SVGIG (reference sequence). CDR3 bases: TGTGCCTGGAGTGTAGGAGCGGGGGGGGTTAGCACAGATACGCAGTATTTT. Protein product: CAWSVGAGGVSTDTQYF.

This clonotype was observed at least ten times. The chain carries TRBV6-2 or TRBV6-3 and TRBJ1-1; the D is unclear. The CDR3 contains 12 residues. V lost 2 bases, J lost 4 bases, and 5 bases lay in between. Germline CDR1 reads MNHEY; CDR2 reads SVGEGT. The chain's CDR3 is CASSYPPTEAFF. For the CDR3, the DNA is TGTGCCAGCAGTTACCCGCCCACTGAAGCTTTCTTT.

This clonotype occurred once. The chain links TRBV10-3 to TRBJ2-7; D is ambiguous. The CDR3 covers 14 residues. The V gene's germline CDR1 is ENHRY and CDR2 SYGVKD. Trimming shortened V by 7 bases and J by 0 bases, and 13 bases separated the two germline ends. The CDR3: CAIKPSTVSYEQYF. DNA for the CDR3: TGTGCCATCAAGCCGAGTACCGTCTCCTACGAGCAGTACTTC.

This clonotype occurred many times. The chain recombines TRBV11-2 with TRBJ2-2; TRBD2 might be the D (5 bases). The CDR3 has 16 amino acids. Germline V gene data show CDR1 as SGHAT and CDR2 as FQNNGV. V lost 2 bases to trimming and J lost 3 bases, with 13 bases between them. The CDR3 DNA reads TGTGCCAGCAGCTTACTAGGAGACTATCACACCGGGGAGCTGTTTTTT. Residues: CASSLLGDYHTGELFF.

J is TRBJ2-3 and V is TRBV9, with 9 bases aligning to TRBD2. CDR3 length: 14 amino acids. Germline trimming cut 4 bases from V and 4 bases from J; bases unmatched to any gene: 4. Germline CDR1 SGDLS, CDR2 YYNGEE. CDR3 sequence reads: CASSRGLAPDTQYF. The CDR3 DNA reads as TGTGCCAGCAGCCGGGGACTAGCCCCAGATACGCAGTATTTT.

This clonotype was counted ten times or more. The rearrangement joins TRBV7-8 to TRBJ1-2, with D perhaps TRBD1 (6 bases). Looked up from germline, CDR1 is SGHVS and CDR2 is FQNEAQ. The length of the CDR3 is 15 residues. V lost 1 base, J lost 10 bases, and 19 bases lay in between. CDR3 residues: CASSLDGGPGEAYTF. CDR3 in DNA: TGTGCCAGCAGCTTAGACGGGGGGCCCGGGGAAGCCTACACCTTC. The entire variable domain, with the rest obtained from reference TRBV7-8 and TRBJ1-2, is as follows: GAGVSQSPRYKVAKRGQDVALRCDPISGHVSLFWYQQALGQGPEFLTYFQNEAQLDKSGLPSDRFFAERPEGSVSTLKIQRTQQEDSAVYLCASSLDGGPGEAYTFGSGTRLTVV.

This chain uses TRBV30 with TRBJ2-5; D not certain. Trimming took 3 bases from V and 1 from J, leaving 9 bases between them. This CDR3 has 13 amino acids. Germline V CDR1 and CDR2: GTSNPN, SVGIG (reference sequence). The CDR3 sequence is CAWRARSQETQYF. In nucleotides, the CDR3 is TGTGCCTGGAGAGCGAGGTCCCAAGAGACCCAGTACTTC.

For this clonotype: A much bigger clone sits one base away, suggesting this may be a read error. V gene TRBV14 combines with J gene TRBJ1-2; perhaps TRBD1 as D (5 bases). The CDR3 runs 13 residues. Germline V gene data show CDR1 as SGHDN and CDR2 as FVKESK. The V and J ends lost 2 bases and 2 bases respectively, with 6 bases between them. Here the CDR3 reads CASSQPGNYGYTF. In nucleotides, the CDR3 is TGTGCCAGCAGCCAACCAGGGAACTATGGCTACACCTTC.

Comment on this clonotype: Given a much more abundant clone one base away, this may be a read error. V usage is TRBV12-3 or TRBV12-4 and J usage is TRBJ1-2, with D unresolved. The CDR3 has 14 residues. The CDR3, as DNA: TGTGCCAGCAGTCGAACGGTTAACTACTATGGCTGCACCTTC. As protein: CASSRTVNYYGCTF.

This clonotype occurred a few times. The CDR3 reads CASSNGLGGYTF. The DNA for the CDR3 is TGTGCCAGCAGTAACGGGTTAGGAGGCTACACCTTC. The V and J genes are TRBV25-1 and TRBJ1-2; D is ambiguous. CDR1 MGHDK and CDR2 SYGVNS come from the germline V gene. Trimming cost V 5 bases and J 8 bases, with 12 bases left between them. This CDR3 contains 12 residues.

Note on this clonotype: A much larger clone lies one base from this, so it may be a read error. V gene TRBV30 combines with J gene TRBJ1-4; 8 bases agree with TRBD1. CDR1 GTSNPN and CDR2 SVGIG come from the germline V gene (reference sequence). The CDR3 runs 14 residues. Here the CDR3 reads CAWDRGQTNEELFF. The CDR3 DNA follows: TGTGCCTGGGACAGGGGACAGACTAATGAAGAACTGTTTTTT.

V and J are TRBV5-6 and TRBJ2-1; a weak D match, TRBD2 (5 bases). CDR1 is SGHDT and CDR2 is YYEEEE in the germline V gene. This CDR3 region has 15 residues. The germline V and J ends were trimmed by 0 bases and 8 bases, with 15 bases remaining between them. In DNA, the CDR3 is TGTGCCAGCAGCTTGGACTCCCGGCAGGACTATGAGCAGTTCTTC. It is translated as CASSLDSRQDYEQFF.

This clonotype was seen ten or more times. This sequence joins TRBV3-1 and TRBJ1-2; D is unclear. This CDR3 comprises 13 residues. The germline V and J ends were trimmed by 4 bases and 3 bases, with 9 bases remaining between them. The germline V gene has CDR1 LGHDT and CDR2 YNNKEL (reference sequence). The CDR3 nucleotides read TGTGCCAGCAGCCCTGGGTCTCACTATGGCTACACCTTC. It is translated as CASSPGSHYGYTF.

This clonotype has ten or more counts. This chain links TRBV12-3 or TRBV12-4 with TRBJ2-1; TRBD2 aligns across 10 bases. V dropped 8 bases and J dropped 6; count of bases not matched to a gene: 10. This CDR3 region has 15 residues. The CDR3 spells CASSLSGTSVNEQFF. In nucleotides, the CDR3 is TGTGCCAGCTCCCTCTCCGGGACTAGCGTCAATGAGCAGTTCTTC.

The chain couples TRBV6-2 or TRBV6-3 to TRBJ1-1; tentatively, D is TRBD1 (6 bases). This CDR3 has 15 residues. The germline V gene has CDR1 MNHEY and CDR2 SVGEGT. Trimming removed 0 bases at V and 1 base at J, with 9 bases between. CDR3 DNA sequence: TGTGCCAGCAGTTACTCAGGACAGAGGAACACTGAAGCTTTCTTT. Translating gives CASSYSGQRNTEAFF.

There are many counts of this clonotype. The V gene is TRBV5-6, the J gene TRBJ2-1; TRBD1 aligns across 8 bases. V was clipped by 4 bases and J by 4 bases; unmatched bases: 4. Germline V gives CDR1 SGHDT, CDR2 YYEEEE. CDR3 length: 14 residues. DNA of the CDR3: TGTGCCAGCAGCGAGACAGGGGTATACAATGAGCAGTTCTTC. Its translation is CASSETGVYNEQFF.

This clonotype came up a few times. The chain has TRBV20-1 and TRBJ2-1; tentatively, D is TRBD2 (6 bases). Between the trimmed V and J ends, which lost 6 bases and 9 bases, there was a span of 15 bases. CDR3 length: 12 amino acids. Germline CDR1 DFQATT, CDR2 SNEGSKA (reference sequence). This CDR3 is CSAMIGGGEQFF. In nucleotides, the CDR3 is TGCAGTGCCATGATCGGGGGTGGTGAGCAGTTCTTC.

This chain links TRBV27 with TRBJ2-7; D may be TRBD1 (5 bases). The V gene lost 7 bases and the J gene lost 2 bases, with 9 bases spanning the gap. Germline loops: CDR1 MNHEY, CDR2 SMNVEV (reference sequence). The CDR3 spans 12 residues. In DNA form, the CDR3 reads TGTGCCAGCACTTCGGACACCTACGAGCAGTACTTC. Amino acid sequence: CASTSDTYEQYF.

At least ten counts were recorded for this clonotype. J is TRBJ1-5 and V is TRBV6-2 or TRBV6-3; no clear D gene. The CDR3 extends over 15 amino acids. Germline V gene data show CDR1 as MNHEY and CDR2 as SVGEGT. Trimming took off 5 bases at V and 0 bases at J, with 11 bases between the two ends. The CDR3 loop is CASSKRMDSNQPQHF. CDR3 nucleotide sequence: TGTGCCAGCAGTAAAAGAATGGATAGCAATCAGCCCCAGCATTTT.

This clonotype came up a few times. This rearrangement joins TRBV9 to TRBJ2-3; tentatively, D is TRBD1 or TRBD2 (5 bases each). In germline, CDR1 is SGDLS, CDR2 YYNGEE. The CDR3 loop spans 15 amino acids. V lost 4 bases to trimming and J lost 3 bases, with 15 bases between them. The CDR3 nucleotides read TGTGCCAGCAGCCCAGTGAGGGGAAAGACAGATACGCAGTATTTT. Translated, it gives CASSPVRGKTDTQYF.

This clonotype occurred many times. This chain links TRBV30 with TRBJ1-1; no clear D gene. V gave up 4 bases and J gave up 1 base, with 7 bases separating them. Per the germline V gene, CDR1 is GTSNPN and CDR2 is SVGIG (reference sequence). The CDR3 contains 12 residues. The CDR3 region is CAWNMANTEAFF. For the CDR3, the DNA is TGTGCCTGGAATATGGCGAACACTGAAGCTTTCTTT.

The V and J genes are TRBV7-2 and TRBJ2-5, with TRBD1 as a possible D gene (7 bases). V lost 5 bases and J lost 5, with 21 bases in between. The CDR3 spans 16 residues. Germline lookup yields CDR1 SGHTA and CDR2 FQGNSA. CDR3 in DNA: TGTGCCAGCAGCGACAGGGTATGGGGGGCATCGGAGACCCAGTACTTC. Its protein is CASSDRVWGASETQYF.

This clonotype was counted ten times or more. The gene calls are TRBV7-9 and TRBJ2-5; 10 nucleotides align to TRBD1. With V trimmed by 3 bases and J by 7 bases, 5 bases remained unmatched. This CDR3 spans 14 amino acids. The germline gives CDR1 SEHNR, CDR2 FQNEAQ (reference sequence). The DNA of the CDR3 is TGTGCCAGCAGCTTGGGGACAGGGGCCTGGACCCAGTACTTC. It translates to CASSLGTGAWTQYF.

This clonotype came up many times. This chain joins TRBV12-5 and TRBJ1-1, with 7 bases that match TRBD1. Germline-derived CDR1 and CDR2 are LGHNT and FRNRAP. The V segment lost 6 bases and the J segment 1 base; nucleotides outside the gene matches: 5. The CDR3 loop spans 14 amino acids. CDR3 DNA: TGTGCTAGTGGAATGGGACAGAGGAACACTGAAGCTTTCTTT. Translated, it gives CASGMGQRNTEAFF.

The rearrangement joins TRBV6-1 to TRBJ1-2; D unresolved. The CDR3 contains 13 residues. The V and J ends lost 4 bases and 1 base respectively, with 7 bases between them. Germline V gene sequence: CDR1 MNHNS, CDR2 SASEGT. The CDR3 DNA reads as TGTGCCAGCAGTGCGATTGTTAACTATGGCTACACCTTC. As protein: CASSAIVNYGYTF.

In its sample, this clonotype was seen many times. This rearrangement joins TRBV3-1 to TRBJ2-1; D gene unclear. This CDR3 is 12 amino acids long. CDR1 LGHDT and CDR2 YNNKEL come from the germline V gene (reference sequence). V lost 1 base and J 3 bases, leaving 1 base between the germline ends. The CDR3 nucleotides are TGTGCCAGCAGCCAAGTCTACAATGAGCAGTTCTTC. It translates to CASSQVYNEQFF.

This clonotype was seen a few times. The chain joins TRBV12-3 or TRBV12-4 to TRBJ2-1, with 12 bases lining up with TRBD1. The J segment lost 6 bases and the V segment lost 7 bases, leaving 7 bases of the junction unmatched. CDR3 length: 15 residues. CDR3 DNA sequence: TGTGCCAGCAATCTGGGGACAGGGGGCACCAATGAGCAGTTCTTC. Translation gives CASNLGTGGTNEQFF.